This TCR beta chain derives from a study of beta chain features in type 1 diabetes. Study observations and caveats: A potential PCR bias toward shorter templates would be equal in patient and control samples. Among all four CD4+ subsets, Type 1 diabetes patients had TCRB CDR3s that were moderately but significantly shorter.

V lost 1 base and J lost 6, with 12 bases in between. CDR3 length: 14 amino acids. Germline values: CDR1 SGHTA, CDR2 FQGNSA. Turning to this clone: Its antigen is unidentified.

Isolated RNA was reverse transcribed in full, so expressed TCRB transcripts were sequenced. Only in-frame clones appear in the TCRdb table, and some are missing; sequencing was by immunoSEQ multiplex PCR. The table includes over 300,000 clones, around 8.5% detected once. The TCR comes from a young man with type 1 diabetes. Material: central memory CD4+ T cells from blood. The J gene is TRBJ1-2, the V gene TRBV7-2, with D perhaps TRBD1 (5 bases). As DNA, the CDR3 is TGTGCCAGCAGCTTAGATTCCAGGGTTGATGGCTACACCTTC. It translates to CASSLDSRVDGYTF.